Given below is one T cell receptor beta chain in context. The target antigen is unknown. This entry belongs to a study of blood T cells in healthy people across ages. Study-wide findings and caveats: No one knew whether donors had CMV, which possibly confounded expanded clonotype changes. Greater diversity and more naive CD4+ cells were seen in long-lived donors than in aged donors.

Trimming took off 6 bases at V and 7 bases at J, with 16 bases between the two ends. Germline CDR1 reads KGHSH; CDR2 reads LQKENI. This CDR3 has 14 amino acids. The authors ran a second PCR of about 7 to 12 cycles using a sample-barcoded 5' primer and a J-beta primer mix. TCRdb reanalysed the 5' RACE reads using MiXCR and keeps one entry per CDR3 protein. The data hold 1.5 million to 2 million distinct CDR3 sequences, with 49% observed a single time. Donors each provided 8 to 10 milliliters of peripheral blood. Per-sample PBMC isolation yielded at least 6 million cells. This clonotype originated in a middle-aged woman in good health. The specimen sequenced was blood. The chain links TRBV18 to TRBJ2-1; D uncertain. DNA of the CDR3: TGTGCCAGCTCCTACGACCCCGTGAGTAATGAGCAGTTCTTC. This translates into CASSYDPVSNEQFF. Complete variable domain (other parts from reference TRBV18 and TRBJ2-1): NAGVMQNPRHLVRRRGQEARLRCSPMKGHSHVYWYRQLPEEGLKFMVYLQKENIIDESGMPKERFSAEFPKEGPSILRIQQVVRGDSAAYFCASSYDPVSNEQFFGPGTRLTVL.